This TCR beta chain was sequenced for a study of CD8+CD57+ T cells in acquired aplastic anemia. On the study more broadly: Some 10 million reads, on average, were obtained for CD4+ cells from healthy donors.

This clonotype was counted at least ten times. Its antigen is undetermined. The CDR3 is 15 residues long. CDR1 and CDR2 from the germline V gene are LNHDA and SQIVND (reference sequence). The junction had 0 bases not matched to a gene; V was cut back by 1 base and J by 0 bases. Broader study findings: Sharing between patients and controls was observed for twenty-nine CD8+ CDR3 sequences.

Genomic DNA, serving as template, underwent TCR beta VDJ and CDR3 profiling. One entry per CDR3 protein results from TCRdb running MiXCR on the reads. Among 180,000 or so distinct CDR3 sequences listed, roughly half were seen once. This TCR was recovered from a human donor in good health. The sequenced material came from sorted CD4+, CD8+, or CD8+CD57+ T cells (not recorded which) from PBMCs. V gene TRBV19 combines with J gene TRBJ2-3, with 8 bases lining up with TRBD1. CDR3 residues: CASSIGDRSTDTQYF. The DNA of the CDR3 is TGTGCCAGTAGTATAGGGGACAGGAGCACAGATACGCAGTATTTT.